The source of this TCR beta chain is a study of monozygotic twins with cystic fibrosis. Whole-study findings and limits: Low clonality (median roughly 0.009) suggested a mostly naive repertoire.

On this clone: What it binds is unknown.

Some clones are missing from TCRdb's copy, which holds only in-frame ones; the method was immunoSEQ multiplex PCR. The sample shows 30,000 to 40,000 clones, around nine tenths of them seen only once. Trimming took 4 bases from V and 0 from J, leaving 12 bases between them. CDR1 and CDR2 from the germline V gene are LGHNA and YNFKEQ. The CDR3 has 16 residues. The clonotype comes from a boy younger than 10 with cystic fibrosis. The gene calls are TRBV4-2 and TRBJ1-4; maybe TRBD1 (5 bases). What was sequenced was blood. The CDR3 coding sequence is TGTGCCAGCAGCCGACGGGACGGTGCAACTAATGAAAAACTGTTTTTT. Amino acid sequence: CASSRRDGATNEKLFF.